Shown below are 6 T cell receptor beta chains from a single sample sequenced in a study of response to subunit inactivated influenza vaccine. Each CDR3 protein is one row after TCRdb ran MiXCR on the RT-PCR reads. The table shows around 530,000 distinct CDR3 sequences, with 12% occurring only once. Sequencing used PBMCs from blood, obtained on the day of vaccination. The receptors come from a man in his fifties who received an inactivated influenza vaccine.

This clonotype came up a few times. V and J are TRBV10-3 and TRBJ1-5; D unresolved. Trimming removed 3 bases from V and 8 bases from J, with 11 bases in between. CDR1 and CDR2 from the germline V gene are ENHRY and SYGVKD. This CDR3 spans 13 amino acids. The CDR3 coding sequence is TGTGCCATCAGTGACGGTGGTAGGGAGCCCCAGCATTTT. Protein product: CAISDGGREPQHF.

The chain is built from TRBV2 and TRBJ2-2, with unresolved D. This CDR3 has 14 amino acids. Per the germline V gene, CDR1 is SNHLY and CDR2 is FYNNEI. With 5 bases removed from V and 1 base from J, the gap between germline ends came to 8 bases. CDR3 loop: CASSTSRNTGELFF. CDR3 coding DNA: TGTGCCAGCAGTACGAGTCGGAACACCGGGGAGCTGTTTTTT. Drawing the rest from reference TRBV2 and TRBJ2-2, the complete variable domain is EPEVTQTPSHQVTQMGQEVILRCVPISNHLYFYWYRQILGQKVEFLVSFYNNEISEKSEIFDDQFSVERPDGSNFTLKIRSTKLEDSAMYFCASSTSRNTGELFFGEGSRLTVL.

This clonotype showed up just a few times. The genes are TRBV14 and TRBJ2-1; 8 positions agree with TRBD2. V lost 2 bases and J lost 6; bases outside the gene matches: 9. The CDR3 is 16 amino acids. Per germline, CDR1 SGHDN and CDR2 FVKESK. CDR3 sequence: CASSQNSGRPFNEQFF. The CDR3, as DNA: TGTGCCAGCAGCCAAAACAGCGGGAGACCTTTCAATGAGCAGTTCTTC.

This chain uses TRBV12-3 or TRBV12-4 with TRBJ2-2; D perhaps matches TRBD2 (6 bases). The CDR3 covers 16 residues. V was clipped by 3 bases and J by 7 bases, with 18 bases between them. CDR3 nucleotide sequence: TGTGCCAGCAGTTTTACAGCGGGTACCTTGGGCGGGGAGCTGTTTTTT. Translating gives CASSFTAGTLGGELFF.

This chain connects TRBV4-1 to TRBJ2-1, with a possible D match to TRBD1 (6 bases). CDR1 MGHRA and CDR2 YSYEKL come from the germline V gene. This CDR3 region has 14 residues. With 4 bases removed from V and 5 bases from J, the gap between germline ends came to 12 bases. CDR3 protein: CASSRGTINNEQFF. DNA of the CDR3: TGCGCCAGCAGCCGGGGGACAATCAACAATGAGCAGTTCTTC.

V usage is TRBV20-1 and J usage is TRBJ2-4; the match to TRBD1 covers 8 bases. The junction had 7 bases not matched to a gene; V was cut back by 3 bases and J by 3 bases. From germline, CDR1 is DFQATT and CDR2 SNEGSKA (reference sequence). This CDR3 has 15 amino acids. This CDR3 is CSASSQGAGKNIQYF. In DNA form, the CDR3 reads TGCAGTGCTAGTTCGCAGGGGGCGGGCAAAAACATTCAGTACTTC.